This T cell receptor beta chain was sequenced for a study of shared clonotypes between healthy human individuals. Subsets obtained from CD4+ cells comprised CD45RA+ naive and CD45RA-negative memory cells. This clone was seen a few times. The antigen remains unidentified. The V end was cut by 7 bases, the J end by 2 bases, with 12 bases between. Germline values: CDR1 SNHLY, CDR2 FYNNEI. The CDR3 covers 13 residues. Whole-study findings and limits: Clonotypes shared by all four sorted-subset donors had higher generation probabilities than non-shared clonotypes. The authors sampled blood alone, and tissue repertoires likely differ.

For sorted subsets, approximately 200 ng DNA per replicate equaled tens of thousands of T cell genomes. Profiled with immunoSEQ multiplex PCR; TCRdb holds only in-frame clones, not every one. The sample holds a few million clones, approximately 95% seen once. The sample comprised naive CD4+ T cells from PBMCs. Subset described: CD45RA+ positively selected. This receptor was obtained from a man aged 18 to 30 in good health. Some clones in this sample may be carry-over from other donors' samples. The chain recombines TRBV2 with TRBJ2-7; TRBD1 might be the D (5 bases). The CDR3 coding sequence is TGTGCCAGCAAAGACAGAGCCGCCTACGAGCAGTACTTC. This sequence encodes CASKDRAAYEQYF.